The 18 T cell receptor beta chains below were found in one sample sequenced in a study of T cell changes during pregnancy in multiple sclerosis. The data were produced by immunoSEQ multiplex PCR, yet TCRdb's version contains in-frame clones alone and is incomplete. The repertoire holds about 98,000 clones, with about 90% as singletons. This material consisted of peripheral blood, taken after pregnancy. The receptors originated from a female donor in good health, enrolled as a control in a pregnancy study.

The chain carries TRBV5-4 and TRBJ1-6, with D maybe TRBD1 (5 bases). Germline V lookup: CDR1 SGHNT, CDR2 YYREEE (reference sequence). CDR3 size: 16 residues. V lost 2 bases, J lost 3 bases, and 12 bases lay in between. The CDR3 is CASSFGGDLYNSPLHF. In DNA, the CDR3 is TGTGCCAGCAGCTTTGGAGGGGACCTCTATAATTCACCCCTCCACTTT.

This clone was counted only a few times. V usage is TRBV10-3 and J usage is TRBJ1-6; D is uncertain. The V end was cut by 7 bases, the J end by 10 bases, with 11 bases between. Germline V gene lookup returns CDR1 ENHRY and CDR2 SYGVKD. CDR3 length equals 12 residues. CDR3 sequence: CAITDNGSPLHF. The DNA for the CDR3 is TGTGCCATCACCGACAATGGGTCACCCCTCCACTTT.

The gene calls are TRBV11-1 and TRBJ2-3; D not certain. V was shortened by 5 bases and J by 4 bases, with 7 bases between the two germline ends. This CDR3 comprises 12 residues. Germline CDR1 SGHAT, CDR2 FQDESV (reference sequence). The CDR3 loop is CASSPNSDTQYF. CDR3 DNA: TGTGCCAGCAGCCCCAACTCAGATACGCAGTATTTT. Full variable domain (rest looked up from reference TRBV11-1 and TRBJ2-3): EAEVAQSPRYKITEKSQAVAFWCDPISGHATLYWYRQILGQGPELLVQFQDESVVDDSQLPKDRFSAERLKGVDSTLKIQPAELGDSAMYLCASSPNSDTQYFGPGTRLTVL.

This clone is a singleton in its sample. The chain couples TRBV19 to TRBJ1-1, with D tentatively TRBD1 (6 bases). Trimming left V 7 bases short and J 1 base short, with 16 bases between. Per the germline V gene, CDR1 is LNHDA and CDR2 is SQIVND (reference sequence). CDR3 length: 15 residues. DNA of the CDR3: TGTGCCAGTAAACAAACAGGGACCTCGAACACTGAAGCTTTCTTT. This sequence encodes CASKQTGTSNTEAFF.

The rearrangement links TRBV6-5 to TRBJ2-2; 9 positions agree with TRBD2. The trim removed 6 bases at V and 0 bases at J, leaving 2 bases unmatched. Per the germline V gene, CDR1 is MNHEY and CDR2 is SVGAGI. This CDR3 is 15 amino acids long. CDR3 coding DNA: TGTGCCAGCAGGCTAGCGGGGCCGAACACCGGGGAGCTGTTTTTT. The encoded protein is CASRLAGPNTGELFF.

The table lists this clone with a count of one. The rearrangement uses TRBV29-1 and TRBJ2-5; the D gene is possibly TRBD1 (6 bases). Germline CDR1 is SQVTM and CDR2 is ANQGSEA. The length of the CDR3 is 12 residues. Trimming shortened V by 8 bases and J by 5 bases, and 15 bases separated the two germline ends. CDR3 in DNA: TGCAGCCCCACAGGGACGGGGGAGACCCAGTACTTC. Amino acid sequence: CSPTGTGETQYF.

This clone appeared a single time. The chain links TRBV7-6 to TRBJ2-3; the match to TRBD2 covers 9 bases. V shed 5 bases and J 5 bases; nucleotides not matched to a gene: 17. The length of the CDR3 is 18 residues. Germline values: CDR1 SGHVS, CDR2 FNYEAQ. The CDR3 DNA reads TGTGCCAGCAGCCCGTCCGTTCTGGCGGGAGGGCCTGGAGATACGCAGTATTTT. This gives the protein CASSPSVLAGGPGDTQYF.

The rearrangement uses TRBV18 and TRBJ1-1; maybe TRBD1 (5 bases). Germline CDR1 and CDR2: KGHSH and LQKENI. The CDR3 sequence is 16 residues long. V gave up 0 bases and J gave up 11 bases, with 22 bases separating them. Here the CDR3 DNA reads TGTGCCAGCTCACCACCCTCGGCAGGGAAGTTTTTGTTGGCTTTCTTT. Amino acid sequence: CASSPPSAGKFLLAFF.

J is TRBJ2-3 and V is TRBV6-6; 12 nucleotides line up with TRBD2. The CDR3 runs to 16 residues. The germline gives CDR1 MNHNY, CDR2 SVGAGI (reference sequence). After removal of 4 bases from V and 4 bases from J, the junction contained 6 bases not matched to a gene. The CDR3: CASSSLAGGPADTQYF. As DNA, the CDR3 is TGTGCCAGCAGTTCGCTAGCGGGGGGGCCGGCAGATACGCAGTATTTT.

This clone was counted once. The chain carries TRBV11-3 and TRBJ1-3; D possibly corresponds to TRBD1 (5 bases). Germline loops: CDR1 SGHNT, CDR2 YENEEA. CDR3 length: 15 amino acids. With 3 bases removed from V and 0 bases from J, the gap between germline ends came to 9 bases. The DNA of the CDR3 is TGTGCCAGCAGCTTGGCGGGGACCTCTGGAAACACCATATATTTT. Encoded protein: CASSLAGTSGNTIYF. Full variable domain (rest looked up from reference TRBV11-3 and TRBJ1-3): EAGVVQSPRYKIIEKKQPVAFWCNPISGHNTLYWYLQNLGQGPELLIRYENEEAVDDSQLPKDRFSAERLKGVDSTLKIQPAELGDSAVYLCASSLAGTSGNTIYFGEGSWLTVV.

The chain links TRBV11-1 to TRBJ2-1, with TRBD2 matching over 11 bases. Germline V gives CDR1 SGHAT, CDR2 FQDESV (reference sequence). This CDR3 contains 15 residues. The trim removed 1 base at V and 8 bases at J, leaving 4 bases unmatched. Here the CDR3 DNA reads TGTGCCAGCAGCTTAGGGACTAGCGGGTGGGATGAGCAGTTCTTC. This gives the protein CASSLGTSGWDEQFF. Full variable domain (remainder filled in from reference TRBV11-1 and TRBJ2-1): EAEVAQSPRYKITEKSQAVAFWCDPISGHATLYWYRQILGQGPELLVQFQDESVVDDSQLPKDRFSAERLKGVDSTLKIQPAELGDSAMYLCASSLGTSGWDEQFFGPGTRLTVL.

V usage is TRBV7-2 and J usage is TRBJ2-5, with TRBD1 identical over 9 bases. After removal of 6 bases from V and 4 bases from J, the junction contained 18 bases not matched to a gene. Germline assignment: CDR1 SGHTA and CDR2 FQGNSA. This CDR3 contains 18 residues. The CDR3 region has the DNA TGTGCCAGCAGGGGACCCAAAACGGGACAGGGTTATGGAGAGACCCAGTACTTC. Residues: CASRGPKTGQGYGETQYF.

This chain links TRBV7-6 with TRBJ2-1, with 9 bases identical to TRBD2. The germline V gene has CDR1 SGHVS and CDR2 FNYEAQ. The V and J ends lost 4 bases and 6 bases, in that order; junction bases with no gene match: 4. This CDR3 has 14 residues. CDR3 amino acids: CASSSLAGINEQFF. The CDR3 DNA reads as TGTGCCAGCAGCTCCCTAGCGGGAATCAATGAGCAGTTCTTC.

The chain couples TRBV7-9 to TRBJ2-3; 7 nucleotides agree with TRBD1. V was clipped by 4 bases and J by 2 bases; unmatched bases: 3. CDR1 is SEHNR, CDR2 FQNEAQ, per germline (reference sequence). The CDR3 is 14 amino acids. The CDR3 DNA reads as TGTGCCAGCAGCTCCACAGGGGACACAGATACGCAGTATTTT. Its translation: CASSSTGDTDTQYF.

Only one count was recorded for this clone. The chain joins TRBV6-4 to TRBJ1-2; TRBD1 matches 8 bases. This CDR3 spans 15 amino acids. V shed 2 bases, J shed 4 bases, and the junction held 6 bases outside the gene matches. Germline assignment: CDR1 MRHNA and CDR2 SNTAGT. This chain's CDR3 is CASSDPGQGLYGYTF. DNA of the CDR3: TGTGCCAGCAGTGACCCCGGACAGGGACTCTATGGCTACACCTTC.

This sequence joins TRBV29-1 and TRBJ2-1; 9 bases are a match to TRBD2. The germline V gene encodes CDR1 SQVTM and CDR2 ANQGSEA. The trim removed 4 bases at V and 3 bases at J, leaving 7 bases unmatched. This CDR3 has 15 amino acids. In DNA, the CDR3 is TGCAGCGTTGCGACTAGCGGTACCTTCTACAATGAGCAGTTCTTC. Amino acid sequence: CSVATSGTFYNEQFF.

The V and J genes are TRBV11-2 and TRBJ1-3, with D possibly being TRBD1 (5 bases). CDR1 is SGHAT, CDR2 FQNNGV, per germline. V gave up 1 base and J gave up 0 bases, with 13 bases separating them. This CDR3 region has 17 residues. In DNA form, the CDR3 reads TGTGCCAGCAGCTTAGCCGCAGGGTTAGACTCTGGAAACACCATATATTTT. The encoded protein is CASSLAAGLDSGNTIYF.

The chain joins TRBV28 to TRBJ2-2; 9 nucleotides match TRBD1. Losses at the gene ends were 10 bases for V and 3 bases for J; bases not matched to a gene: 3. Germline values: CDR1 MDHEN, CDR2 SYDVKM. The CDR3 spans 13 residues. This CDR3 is CATRTGDTGELFF. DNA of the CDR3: TGTGCCACTCGGACAGGGGACACCGGGGAGCTGTTTTTT.